This TCR beta chain came from a study of cytomegalovirus exposure and HLA in healthy donors. Study information: The same platform was used for the approximately 120 validation repertoires as for the 600 to 700 first-cohort repertoires, as reported in a later analysis. Overall study results and limits: Rare TCR sequences predominated, though certain public TCRs were found in many donors. The tendency of first-cohort TCR clusters to co-occur in the roughly 130 validation repertoires emerged from a later analysis. Researchers reported that a few CMV-associated chains were confirmed in vitro as CMV antigen-specific.

Here immunoSEQ multiplex PCR was the method, and the copy in TCRdb shows in-frame clones only, minus some. The table includes about 69,000 clones, 94% detected once. This CDR3 spans 15 amino acids. CDR1 and CDR2 from the germline V gene are LNHDA and SQIVND (reference sequence). V trimming: 7 bases; J trimming: 3 bases; junction bases outside the gene matches: 4. This clone has a single count. Its target is unknown. The sequencing sample was made of PBMCs. This TCR derives from a woman aged 18-29 years in good health and CMV-seronegative. The chain links TRBV19 to TRBJ2-6; 9 bases line up with TRBD1. The CDR3 loop reads CASTDRGVGANVLTF. CDR3 nucleotide sequence: TGTGCCAGTACCGACAGGGGGGTTGGGGCCAACGTCCTGACTTTC.